The clone carrying this T cell receptor (beta chain) was detected many times. These data come from a study of blood T cell repertoires in COVID-19. Study information: From the United States, Italy and Spain came samples of acute and convalescent COVID-19.

The CDR3 contains 15 residues. Deletions cut 7 bases from V and 0 bases from J, with 13 bases between. Germline V gene data show CDR1 as SNHLY and CDR2 as FYNNEI. TCRdb keeps only in-frame clones here, not all; method: immunoSEQ multiplex PCR. The sample records just over 200,000 clones, about nine tenths being singletons. The clonotype comes from a man older than 75 with acute or convalescent COVID-19. This chain connects TRBV2 to TRBJ1-5; unclear D gene. The sequenced material came from peripheral blood. The CDR3 DNA sequence: TGTGCCAGCACCCGAGAGAGCAATAGCAATCAGCCCCAGCATTTT. Translating it yields CASTRESNSNQPQHF.